The next 12 T cell receptor beta chains were all read from a single sample in a study of identical twins. TCRdb analysed the 5' RACE reads with MiXCR anew, one entry per CDR3 protein. The table shows about 190,000 distinct CDR3 sequences, with about a sixth occurring only once. A further study also used this sample, focusing on T cells expressing NK-cell markers.

The sequenced sample was CD8+ T cells sorted from blood. The origin of the receptors is a young woman in good health.

The gene calls are TRBV27 and TRBJ2-7; D unresolved. The CDR3 runs 14 residues. Trimming took off 6 bases at V and 4 bases at J, with 16 bases between the two ends. CDR1 and CDR2 (germline): MNHEY, SMNVEV (reference sequence). CDR3 bases: TGTGCCAGCAGAGCATCCCCGAAGGTATACGAGCAGTACTTC. The encoded protein is CASRASPKVYEQYF.

In this sample, this clonotype turned up a few times. The J gene is TRBJ1-5, the V gene TRBV12-3 or TRBV12-4; 8 nucleotides line up with TRBD1. CDR3 length: 13 amino acids. The junction had 3 bases not matched to a gene; V was cut back by 6 bases and J by 5 bases. Here the CDR3 DNA reads TGTGCCAGCAGAGCCAGGGGGCATCAGCCCCAGCATTTT. Residues: CASRARGHQPQHF.

This clonotype was detected only a few times. The chain has TRBV9 and TRBJ1-6; D unclear. Trimming took off 2 bases at V and 6 bases at J, with 9 bases between the two ends. The CDR3 spans 14 residues. Germline-derived CDR1 and CDR2 are SGDLS and YYNGEE. The CDR3 DNA reads as TGTGCCAGCAGCGTCGGGAGCTTTAATTCACCCCTCCACTTT. Its protein product is CASSVGSFNSPLHF.

This clonotype appeared a few times. This chain connects TRBV9 to TRBJ2-2; D is unclear. Looked up from germline, CDR1 is SGDLS and CDR2 is YYNGEE. Deletions cut 6 bases from V and 8 bases from J, with 11 bases between. The CDR3 is made up of 12 amino acids. CDR3 sequence reads: CASTEVGGELFF. CDR3 DNA sequence: TGTGCCAGCACAGAGGTTGGTGGGGAGCTGTTTTTT. Full variable domain (outside the CDR3, taken from reference TRBV9 and TRBJ2-2): DSGVTQTPKHLITATGQRVTLRCSPRSGDLSVYWYQQSLDQGLQFLIQYYNGEERAKGNILERFSAQQFPDLHSELNLSSLELGDSALYFCASTEVGGELFFGEGSRLTVL.

The V call is TRBV24-1, the J call TRBJ1-2; 7 bases map to TRBD1. The length of the CDR3 is 12 residues. Germline V gene lookup returns CDR1 KGHDR and CDR2 SFDVKD. V trimming: 11 bases; J trimming: 8 bases; junction bases outside the gene matches: 10. The CDR3 spells CAISGTEGGYTF. The CDR3 nucleotides read TGTGCCATCTCCGGGACAGAAGGAGGCTACACCTTC.

This clonotype appeared a few times. The DNA of the CDR3 is TGTGCCACAGGGGTAAGCGATAGTGAGCAGTTCTTC. It is translated as CATGVSDSEQFF. The chain uses TRBV24-1 and TRBJ2-1, with D possibly being TRBD1 (5 bases). The CDR3 sequence is 12 residues long. The germline gives CDR1 KGHDR, CDR2 SFDVKD. V dropped 10 bases and J dropped 9 bases, with 15 bases sitting between them.

The chain combines TRBV7-2 with TRBJ2-1, with 12 positions matching TRBD2. Germline CDR1 is SGHTA and CDR2 is FQGNSA. Trimming at V came to 2 bases and at J to 6 bases, leaving 5 bases not matched to a gene. This CDR3 contains 16 residues. The CDR3, as DNA: TGTGCCAGCAGCTTAAGACTAGCGGGAGTCAGCAATGAGCAGTTCTTC. Translating it yields CASSLRLAGVSNEQFF.

A few counts support this clonotype. This rearrangement joins TRBV3-1 to TRBJ2-1; D gene uncertain. V shed 3 bases and J shed 6 bases, with 6 bases lying between them. The CDR3 runs to 12 residues. The germline V gene has CDR1 LGHDT and CDR2 YNNKEL (reference sequence). The CDR3, as DNA: TGTGCCAGCAGCCATAACCCCAATGAGCAGTTCTTC. Its protein product is CASSHNPNEQFF.

This clonotype occurred a few times. V gene TRBV15 combines with J gene TRBJ2-1, with a tentative D call TRBD1 (8 bases). The CDR3 is 18 residues long. Looked up from germline, CDR1 is LNHNV and CDR2 is YYDKDF (reference sequence). Trimming left V 1 base short and J 0 bases short, with 16 bases between. In DNA, the CDR3 is TGTGCCACCAGCAGAGGAGGACAGGGCGGGAGCTCCTACAATGAGCAGTTCTTC. Amino acid sequence: CATSRGGQGGSSYNEQFF.

V gene TRBV27 combines with J gene TRBJ2-1; D call uncertain. Trimming removed 2 bases at V and 7 bases at J, with 21 bases between. Germline CDR1 MNHEY, CDR2 SMNVEV (reference sequence). The CDR3 runs 17 residues. CDR3 residues: CASSLALRHNYGNEQFF. CDR3 DNA: TGTGCCAGCAGTTTAGCCCTGAGGCACAACTATGGAAATGAGCAGTTCTTC.

This clonotype was seen a handful of times. The chain links TRBV7-9 to TRBJ2-7, with D possibly being TRBD2 (6 bases). The CDR3 loop spans 14 amino acids. Trimming removed 5 bases from V and 4 bases from J, with 15 bases in between. Germline V lookup: CDR1 SEHNR, CDR2 FQNEAQ (reference sequence). The CDR3 loop reads CASSPPEGSYEQYF. CDR3 bases: TGTGCCAGCAGCCCCCCGGAGGGCTCGTACGAGCAGTACTTC.

This clonotype was picked up a small number of times. The V and J genes are TRBV12-3 or TRBV12-4 and TRBJ1-6; D call uncertain. The CDR3 runs 14 residues. The ends were cut back, 4 bases at V and 7 bases at J, with 11 bases in the middle. CDR3 in DNA: TGTGCCAGCAGTTCCGGAGGAAGCAATTCACCCCTCCACTTT. Translated, it gives CASSSGGSNSPLHF.